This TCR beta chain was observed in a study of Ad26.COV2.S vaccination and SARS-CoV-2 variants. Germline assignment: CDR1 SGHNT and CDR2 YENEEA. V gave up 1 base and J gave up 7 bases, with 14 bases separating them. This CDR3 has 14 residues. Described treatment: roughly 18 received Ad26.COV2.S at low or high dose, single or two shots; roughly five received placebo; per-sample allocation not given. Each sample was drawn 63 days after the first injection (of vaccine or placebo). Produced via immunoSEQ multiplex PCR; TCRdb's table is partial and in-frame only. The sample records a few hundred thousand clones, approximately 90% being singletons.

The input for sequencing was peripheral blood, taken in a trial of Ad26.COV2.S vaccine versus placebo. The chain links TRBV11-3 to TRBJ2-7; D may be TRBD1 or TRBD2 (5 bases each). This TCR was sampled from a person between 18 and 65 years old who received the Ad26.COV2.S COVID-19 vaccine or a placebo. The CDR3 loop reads CASSLGGTSGEQYF. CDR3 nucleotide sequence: TGTGCCAGCAGCTTAGGGGGGACCTCGGGGGAGCAGTACTTC.